This T cell receptor (beta chain) was found in a study of blood T cell repertoires in COVID-19. Study-level background: Nucleic acid was either cDNA or gDNA, and it came from T cells, B-cell-depleted T cells, or PBMCs.

The CDR3 loop spans 14 amino acids. V gave up 2 bases and J gave up 6 bases, with 10 bases separating them. Germline V CDR1 and CDR2: SNHLY, FYNNEI. TCRdb's table, derived via immunoSEQ multiplex PCR, lists solely in-frame clones and lacks some. The sample lists 200,000 to 250,000 clones; 75% to 90% were seen once. V is TRBV2 and J is TRBJ2-2, with D hard to call. The sequence came from a human donor in a cohort sampled during active COVID-19. The sequencing input was peripheral blood. The CDR3 DNA reads TGTGCCAGCAGTGAATGGCCGCAGGCCGGGGAGCTGTTTTTT. Encoded protein: CASSEWPQAGELFF.